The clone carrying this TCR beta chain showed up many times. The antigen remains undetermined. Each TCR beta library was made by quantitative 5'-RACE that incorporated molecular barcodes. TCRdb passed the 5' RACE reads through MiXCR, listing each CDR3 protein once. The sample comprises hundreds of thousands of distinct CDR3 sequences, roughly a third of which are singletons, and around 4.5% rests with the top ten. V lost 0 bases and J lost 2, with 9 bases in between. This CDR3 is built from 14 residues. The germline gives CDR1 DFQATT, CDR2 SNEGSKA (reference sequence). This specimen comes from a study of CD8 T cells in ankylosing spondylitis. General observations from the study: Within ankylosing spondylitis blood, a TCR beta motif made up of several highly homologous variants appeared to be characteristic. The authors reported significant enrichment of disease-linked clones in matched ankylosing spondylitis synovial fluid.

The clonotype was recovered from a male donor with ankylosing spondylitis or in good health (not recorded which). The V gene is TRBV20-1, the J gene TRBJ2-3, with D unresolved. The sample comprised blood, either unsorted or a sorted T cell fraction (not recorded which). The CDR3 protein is CSARDRVVTDTQYF. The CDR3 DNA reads TGCAGTGCTAGAGATCGAGTAGTCACAGATACGCAGTATTTT.